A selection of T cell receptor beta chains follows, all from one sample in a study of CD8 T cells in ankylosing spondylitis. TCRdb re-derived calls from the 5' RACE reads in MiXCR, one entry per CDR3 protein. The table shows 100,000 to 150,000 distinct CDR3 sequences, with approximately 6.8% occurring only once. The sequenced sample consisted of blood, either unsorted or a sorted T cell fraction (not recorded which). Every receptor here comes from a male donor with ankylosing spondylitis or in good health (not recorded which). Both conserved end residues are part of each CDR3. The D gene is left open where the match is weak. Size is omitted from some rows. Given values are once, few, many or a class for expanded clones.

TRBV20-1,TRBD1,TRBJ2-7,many,TGCAGTGCTAGAGATGTACAGGGGGCTTACGAGCAGTACTTC,CSARDVQGAYEQYF
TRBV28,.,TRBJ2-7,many,TGTGCCAGCAGTTTGCCGACAGTCATCTACGAGCAGTACTTC,CASSLPTVIYEQYF
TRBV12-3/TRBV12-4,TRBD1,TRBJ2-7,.,TGTGCCAGCAGTTCCAACCGACAGGGGTACCCCAGGCAGTACTTC,CASSSNRQGYPRQYF
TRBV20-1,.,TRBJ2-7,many,TGCAGTGCTAGTTTTTTCGGTCAAGACTACGAGCAGTACTTC,CSASFFGQDYEQYF
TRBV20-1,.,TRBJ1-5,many,TGCAGTGCTAGTCGTGGCCATGGGGGCAATCAGCCCCAGCATTTT,CSASRGHGGNQPQHF
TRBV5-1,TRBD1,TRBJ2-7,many,TGCGCCAGCAGCCCCGACAGGGGAATCTACGAGCAGTACTTC,CASSPDRGIYEQYF
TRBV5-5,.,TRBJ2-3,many,TGTGCCAGCAGCTTGAGGAGTGTGATCCCGTCGGCGCAGTATTTT,CASSLRSVIPSAQYF
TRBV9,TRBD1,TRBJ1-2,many,TGTGCCAGCAGCGTATCGACAGGGGTCAATGGCTACACCTTC,CASSVSTGVNGYTF
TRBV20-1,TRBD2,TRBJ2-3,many,TGCAGTCAACAGCGGGAGTCAGATACGCAGTATTTT,CSQQRESDTQYF
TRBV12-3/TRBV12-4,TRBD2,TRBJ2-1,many,TGTGCCAGCAGTTCGGGAGGTTACAATGAGCAGTTCTTC,CASSSGGYNEQFF
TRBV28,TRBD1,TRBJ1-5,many,TGTGCCAGCAGTTTGACCAGGGGGGGTCAGCCCCAGCATTTT,CASSLTRGGQPQHF
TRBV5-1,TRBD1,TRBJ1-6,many,TGCGCCAGCAGCCGGATCCCAGGACAGGGTATGACCTATAATTCACCCCTCCACTTT,CASSRIPGQGMTYNSPLHF
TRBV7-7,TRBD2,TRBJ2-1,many,TGTGCCAGCAGCTTAGGTCTAGCGGGGGGCGATGAGCAGTTCTTC,CASSLGLAGGDEQFF
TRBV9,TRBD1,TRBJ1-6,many,TGTGCCAGCAGCGACATTGACAGGGTAGGAAATTCACCCCTCCACTTT,CASSDIDRVGNSPLHF
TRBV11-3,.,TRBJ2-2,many,TGTGCCAGCGGTCAGGCCGGAGGGGCCGGGGAGCTGTTTTTT,CASGQAGGAGELFF
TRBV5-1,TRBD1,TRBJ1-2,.,TGCGCCAGCAGCTCGCTTCGGACAGGGACTGTTGGCTACACCTTC,CASSSLRTGTVGYTF
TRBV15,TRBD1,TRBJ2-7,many,TGTGCCACCAGAAAGATGTTAGAGGGGGCGGTCCACGAGCAGTACTTC,CATRKMLEGAVHEQYF
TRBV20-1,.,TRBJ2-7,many,TGCAGTGCTAGAGATGGCTCCACCAGAGAGCAGTACTTC,CSARDGSTREQYF
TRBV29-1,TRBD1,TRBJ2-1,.,TGCAGCGTTGAATTGCGCTCAGGGGGCCACAATGAGCAGTTCTTC,CSVELRSGGHNEQFF
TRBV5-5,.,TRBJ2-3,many,TGTGCCAGCAGCGTCGGCCGCACAGATACGCAGTATTTT,CASSVGRTDTQYF
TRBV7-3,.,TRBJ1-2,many,TGTGCCAGCAGCTCTCGACCGGGATACTATGGCTACACCTTC,CASSSRPGYYGYTF
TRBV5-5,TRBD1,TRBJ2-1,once,TGTGCCAGCAGCCGGGGCACGGACAGGGCGTACAATGAGCAGTTCTTC,CASSRGTDRAYNEQFF
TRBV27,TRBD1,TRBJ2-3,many,TGTGCCAGCAGTTGGGACAGGGGAGGATGGGCCACAGATACGCAGTATTTT,CASSWDRGGWATDTQYF
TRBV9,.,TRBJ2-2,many,TGTGCCAGCACCCCCTCGGGTAACACCGGGGAGCTGTTTTTT,CASTPSGNTGELFF
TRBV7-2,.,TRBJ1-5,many,TGTGCCAGCAGCCCGAATAGAGGAGGTCAGCCCCAGCATTTT,CASSPNRGGQPQHF
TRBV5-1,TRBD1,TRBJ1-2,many,TGCGCCAGCAGCTCTTACAGGGGGACTAACTATGGCTACACCTTC,CASSSYRGTNYGYTF
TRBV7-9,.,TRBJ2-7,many,TGTGCCAGCAGTCCTCCCCGAGGCCTTTACGAGCAGTACTTC,CASSPPRGLYEQYF